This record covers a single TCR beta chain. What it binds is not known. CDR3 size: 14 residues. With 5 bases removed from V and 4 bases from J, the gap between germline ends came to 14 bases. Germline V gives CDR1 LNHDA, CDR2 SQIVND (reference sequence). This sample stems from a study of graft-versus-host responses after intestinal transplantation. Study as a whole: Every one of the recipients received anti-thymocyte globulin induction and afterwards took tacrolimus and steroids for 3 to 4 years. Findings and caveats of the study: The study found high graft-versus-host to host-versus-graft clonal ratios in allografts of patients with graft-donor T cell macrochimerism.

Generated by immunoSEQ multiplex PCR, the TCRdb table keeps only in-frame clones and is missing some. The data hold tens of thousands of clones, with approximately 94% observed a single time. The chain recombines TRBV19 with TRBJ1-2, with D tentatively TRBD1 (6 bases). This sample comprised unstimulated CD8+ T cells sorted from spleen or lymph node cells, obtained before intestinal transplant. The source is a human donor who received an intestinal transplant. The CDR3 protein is CASSQQQGFYGYTF. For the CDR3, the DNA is TGTGCCAGTAGTCAACAACAGGGATTCTATGGCTACACCTTC.